The 30 T cell receptor beta chains listed next were all sequenced from one sample in a study of T cell changes during pregnancy in multiple sclerosis. The data were produced by immunoSEQ multiplex PCR, yet TCRdb's version contains in-frame clones alone and is incomplete. The repertoire holds about 70,000 clones, nearly 95% seen once, with 0.29% in the top ten. The sequenced sample was CD4+ T cells from peripheral blood mononuclear cells, obtained after pregnancy. These receptors all stem from a female donor with multiple sclerosis, enrolled in a pregnancy study.

The chain combines TRBV11-2 with TRBJ2-2, with 11 bases identical to TRBD2. The CDR3 spans 16 residues. V lost 6 bases and J lost 5; bases outside the gene matches: 8. CDR1 is SGHAT, CDR2 FQNNGV, per germline. The CDR3 here is CASSRRLAGRTGELFF. The CDR3 nucleotides read TGTGCCAGCAGTCGAAGACTAGCGGGAAGGACCGGGGAGCTGTTTTTT. The full variable domain, its missing parts supplied by reference TRBV11-2 and TRBJ2-2, is EAGVAQSPRYKIIEKRQSVAFWCNPISGHATLYWYQQILGQGPKLLIQFQNNGVVDDSQLPKDRFSAERLKGVDSTLKIQPAKLEDSAVYLCASSRRLAGRTGELFFGEGSRLTVL.

The chain joins TRBV25-1 to TRBJ1-4; D remains ambiguous. The CDR3 runs 15 residues. Germline V gene data show CDR1 as MGHDK and CDR2 as SYGVNS. Trimming took 1 base from V and 8 from J, leaving 14 bases between them. CDR3 region: CASSESPPPGEKLFF. The CDR3 DNA is TGTGCCAGCAGTGAATCCCCTCCCCCGGGGGAAAAACTGTTTTTT.

This sequence joins TRBV12-5 and TRBJ1-2, with D uncertain. CDR1 is LGHNT and CDR2 is FRNRAP in the germline V gene. The CDR3 has 14 residues. V was pared by 1 base and J by 4 bases, with 10 bases between. The CDR3 region has the DNA TGTGCTAGTGGTTTGGGCGGAGGAACCTATGGCTACACCTTC. It specifies CASGLGGGTYGYTF.

This clone appeared once. The chain carries TRBV28 and TRBJ1-6, with D uncertain. The CDR3 has 15 residues. Per the germline V gene, CDR1 is MDHEN and CDR2 is SYDVKM. V was clipped by 8 bases and J by 9 bases, with 20 bases between them. In DNA, the CDR3 is TGTGCCAGCCAAGAGGTGGGAGGACTGGTTTCACCCCTCCACTTT. Its protein product is CASQEVGGLVSPLHF.

V and J are TRBV27 and TRBJ2-7; D might be TRBD1 (6 bases). This CDR3 is 14 amino acids long. V lost 2 bases to trimming and J lost 0 bases, with 8 bases between them. Germline assignment: CDR1 MNHEY and CDR2 SMNVEV (reference sequence). CDR3 sequence reads: CASSLQGISYEQYF. CDR3 DNA: TGTGCCAGCAGTTTACAGGGGATCTCCTACGAGCAGTACTTC.

The chain couples TRBV5-4 to TRBJ1-1, with a possible D match to TRBD1 (5 bases). The germline V and J ends were trimmed by 7 bases and 1 base, with 20 bases remaining between them. CDR3 length equals 16 residues. Germline V gene lookup returns CDR1 SGHNT and CDR2 YYREEE (reference sequence). CDR3 in amino acids: CASRSAGSVKNTEAFF. The DNA for the CDR3 is TGTGCCAGCCGTTCTGCAGGGTCGGTGAAGAACACTGAAGCTTTCTTT.

This chain connects TRBV7-3 to TRBJ2-1; 13 bases are a match to TRBD2. V lost 5 bases and J lost 5; bases outside the gene matches: 18. The length of the CDR3 is 20 residues. Germline V gene data show CDR1 as SGHTA and CDR2 as FQGTGA. In nucleotides, the CDR3 is TGTGCCAGCAGCCTAATCAGGGGGACTAGCGGGACTCTCTTAAACAATGAGCAGTTCTTC. Amino acid sequence: CASSLIRGTSGTLLNNEQFF.

This chain connects TRBV11-2 to TRBJ1-2; D is undetermined. This CDR3 comprises 13 residues. V was cut by 6 bases and J by 4 bases, with 12 bases left in between. In germline, CDR1 is SGHAT, CDR2 FQNNGV. In DNA, the CDR3 is TGTGCCAGCAGGAGGCTAGGGAGCTATGGCTACACCTTC. Its translation: CASRRLGSYGYTF.

The CDR3 region has the DNA TGCGCCAGCAGCCAAGCCCTAACCAAGGAGGGGACCGGGGAGCTGTTTTTT. Translated: CASSQALTKEGTGELFF. The gene calls are TRBV4-1 and TRBJ2-2; maybe TRBD2 (6 bases). Germline loops: CDR1 MGHRA, CDR2 YSYEKL. V gave up 1 base and J gave up 5 bases, with 17 bases separating them. The CDR3 extends over 17 amino acids.

This clone was found once. CDR3: CASSSLDGGSEQFF. CDR3 sequence (DNA): TGTGCCAGCAGCTCCCTAGACGGCGGGAGCGAGCAGTTCTTC. The rearrangement joins TRBV5-4 to TRBJ2-1; 7 bases agree with TRBD2. The CDR3 covers 14 residues. Trimming cost V 3 bases and J 10 bases; bases outside gene matches: 10. Germline assignment: CDR1 SGHNT and CDR2 YYREEE (reference sequence).

A few counts support this clone. CDR3 amino acids: CASSGEGGLEQFF. The CDR3 bases are TGTGCCAGCAGTGGGGAGGGGGGGCTTGAGCAGTTCTTC. The rearrangement joins TRBV6-5 to TRBJ2-1; D might be TRBD2 (7 bases). Trimming pared 5 bases from V and 9 bases from J, leaving 14 bases between. The CDR3 consists of 13 residues. CDR1 and CDR2 from the germline V gene are MNHEY and SVGAGI.

The chain carries TRBV7-8 and TRBJ2-3; 7 bases map to TRBD2. CDR3 length: 18 amino acids. The J segment lost 2 bases and the V segment lost 6 bases, leaving 17 bases of the junction unmatched. The germline CDR1 and CDR2 sequences are SGHVS and FQNEAQ. Here the CDR3 reads CASSQPAGELGYTDTQYF. Written as DNA, the CDR3 is TGTGCCAGCAGTCAACCGGCGGGAGAATTGGGTTACACAGATACGCAGTATTTT.

The rearrangement joins TRBV5-1 to TRBJ2-4, with D perhaps matching TRBD1 (6 bases). From germline, CDR1 is SGHRS and CDR2 YFSETQ. This CDR3 is built from 15 residues. Deletions cut 4 bases from V and 0 bases from J, with 11 bases between. The CDR3 loop is CASSIGQLAKNIQYF. The CDR3, as DNA: TGCGCCAGCAGCATCGGACAGCTAGCCAAAAACATTCAGTACTTC. Full variable domain (remainder filled in from reference TRBV5-1 and TRBJ2-4): KAGVTQTPRYLIKTRGQQVTLSCSPISGHRSVSWYQQTPGQGLQFLFEYFSETQRNKGNFPGRFSGRQFSNSRSEMNVSTLELGDSALYLCASSIGQLAKNIQYFGAGTRLSVL.

The chain employs TRBV11-2 and TRBJ1-2; tentative D call: TRBD1 (6 bases). V was pared by 5 bases and J by 10 bases, with 20 bases between. This CDR3 has 14 residues. CDR1 is SGHAT and CDR2 is FQNNGV in the germline V gene. CDR3 sequence: CASSRTNQQGPYTF. CDR3 sequence (DNA): TGTGCCAGCAGCCGGACGAATCAACAGGGACCCTACACCTTC. Using reference TRBV11-2 and TRBJ1-2 for the parts outside the CDR3, the full variable domain is EAGVAQSPRYKIIEKRQSVAFWCNPISGHATLYWYQQILGQGPKLLIQFQNNGVVDDSQLPKDRFSAERLKGVDSTLKIQPAKLEDSAVYLCASSRTNQQGPYTFGSGTRLTVV.

The genes are TRBV7-9 and TRBJ2-3, with D maybe TRBD2 (6 bases). The V and J ends lost 2 bases and 1 base respectively, with 10 bases between them. Germline CDR1 is SEHNR and CDR2 is FQNEAQ (reference sequence). CDR3 size: 15 residues. CDR3 nucleotide sequence: TGTGCCAGCAGCTTAACGGCTAGCGGCACAGATACGCAGTATTTT. It translates to CASSLTASGTDTQYF.

This chain links TRBV2 with TRBJ2-7; 7 bases line up with TRBD2. CDR1 is SNHLY and CDR2 is FYNNEI in the germline V gene. J gave up 1 base and V 4 bases, and 4 bases lay outside the gene matches. This CDR3 contains 14 residues. The CDR3 DNA follows: TGTGCCAGCAGTGGTCTAGCGGTTTCCTACGAGCAGTACTTC. The encoded protein is CASSGLAVSYEQYF.

This chain uses TRBV19 with TRBJ1-1; D possibly corresponds to TRBD1 (5 bases). Between the trimmed V and J ends, which lost 4 bases and 4 bases, there was a span of 10 bases. The CDR3 is 13 residues long. The germline V gene encodes CDR1 LNHDA and CDR2 SQIVND (reference sequence). CDR3 nucleotides: TGTGCCAGTAGTACCTCCAGGGTCACTGAAGCTTTCTTT. Protein sequence: CASSTSRVTEAFF.

CDR3 protein: CASSISRATEAFF. The CDR3 bases are TGTGCCAGTAGTATTTCGCGGGCCACTGAAGCTTTCTTT. The rearrangement joins TRBV19 to TRBJ1-1, with D unclear. Trimming removed 3 bases from V and 4 bases from J, with 9 bases in between. Germline CDR1 reads LNHDA; CDR2 reads SQIVND (reference sequence). CDR3 size: 13 residues.

The chain links TRBV30 to TRBJ1-6, with TRBD1 matching over 8 bases. The CDR3 is 13 residues long. With 7 bases clipped from V and 6 bases from J, the junction kept 5 bases outside the gene matches. The germline V gene has CDR1 GTSNPN and CDR2 SVGIG (reference sequence). The CDR3 nucleotides read TGTGCCTTCAGGACAGGGCCTAATTCACCCCTCCACTTT. As protein: CAFRTGPNSPLHF.

The rearrangement links TRBV5-1 to TRBJ1-2; the D gene is possibly TRBD1 (5 bases). This CDR3 spans 15 amino acids. V was clipped by 0 bases and J by 3 bases, with 12 bases between them. From germline, CDR1 is SGHRS and CDR2 YFSETQ. CDR3 sequence (DNA): TGCGCCAGCAGCTTGGGCCAGACAGATTACTATGGCTACACCTTC. It translates to CASSLGQTDYYGYTF. Full variable domain (rest looked up from reference TRBV5-1 and TRBJ1-2): KAGVTQTPRYLIKTRGQQVTLSCSPISGHRSVSWYQQTPGQGLQFLFEYFSETQRNKGNFPGRFSGRQFSNSRSEMNVSTLELGDSALYLCASSLGQTDYYGYTFGSGTRLTVV.

This clone was observed a single time. The V gene is TRBV27, the J gene TRBJ2-1, with D tentatively TRBD1 (5 bases). In germline, CDR1 is MNHEY, CDR2 SMNVEV (reference sequence). The length of the CDR3 is 16 residues. Between the trimmed V and J ends, which lost 6 bases and 0 bases, there was a span of 15 bases. For the CDR3, the DNA is TGTGCCAGCAGGGATAGGGGCGGTAGCTCCTACAATGAGCAGTTCTTC. This gives the protein CASRDRGGSSYNEQFF.

The V and J genes are TRBV19 and TRBJ1-2; 8 nucleotides agree with TRBD1. V dropped 3 bases and J dropped 4; count of bases not matched to a gene: 7. From germline, CDR1 is LNHDA and CDR2 SQIVND (reference sequence). The CDR3 covers 15 residues. CDR3 sequence reads: CASSIDQGAFYGYTF. DNA for the CDR3: TGTGCCAGTAGTATCGACCAGGGGGCCTTCTATGGCTACACCTTC.

The genes are TRBV6-1 and TRBJ2-3; 9 positions agree with TRBD2. This CDR3 region has 15 residues. Per the germline V gene, CDR1 is MNHNS and CDR2 is SASEGT. The J segment lost 2 bases and the V segment lost 7 bases, leaving 7 bases of the junction unmatched. As DNA, the CDR3 is TGTGCCAGCAATTTAGCGGGGGCGCCCACAGATACGCAGTATTTT. This encodes CASNLAGAPTDTQYF.

This clone was observed a single time. The chain combines TRBV4-1 with TRBJ2-7; TRBD2 aligns across 10 bases. Looked up from germline, CDR1 is MGHRA and CDR2 is YSYEKL. This CDR3 is built from 16 residues. V dropped 0 bases and J dropped 3; count of bases not matched to a gene: 5. The CDR3 is CASSQEKREGFYEQYF. The CDR3 DNA follows: TGCGCCAGCAGCCAAGAGAAGCGGGAGGGATTCTACGAGCAGTACTTC.

The genes are TRBV25-1 and TRBJ2-5; a weak D match, TRBD2 (5 bases). Germline CDR1 is MGHDK and CDR2 is SYGVNS. V was shortened by 5 bases and J by 5 bases, with 15 bases between the two germline ends. The CDR3 is made up of 14 amino acids. CDR3 nucleotides: TGTGCCAGCAGTCGAAAGGGAGCTACCGAGACCCAGTACTTC. Its translation is CASSRKGATETQYF.

The CDR3 reads CASSLGSGRGGPYEQYF. The CDR3 nucleotides read TGTGCCAGCAGTTTAGGGTCGGGGAGGGGAGGCCCCTACGAGCAGTACTTC. The chain uses TRBV27 and TRBJ2-7; the match to TRBD2 covers 7 bases. The CDR3 spans 17 residues. V gave up 2 bases and J gave up 2 bases; unmatched junction bases: 12. The germline CDR1 and CDR2 sequences are MNHEY and SMNVEV (reference sequence).

This rearrangement joins TRBV19 to TRBJ2-1; 12 positions agree with TRBD2. There are 16 residues in the CDR3. The germline V gene encodes CDR1 LNHDA and CDR2 SQIVND (reference sequence). The junction had 9 bases not matched to a gene; V was cut back by 5 bases and J by 7 bases. The CDR3 DNA reads TGTGCCAGTAGTGCCAGACTAGCGGGAGTGGGAAATGAGCAGTTCTTC. This gives the protein CASSARLAGVGNEQFF.

The CDR3 spells CASSTSSGGFTDTQYF. The CDR3 nucleotides are TGTGCCAGTAGCACGTCTAGCGGGGGTTTTACAGATACGCAGTATTTT. The chain recombines TRBV19 with TRBJ2-3, with 10 bases matching TRBD2. Trimming at V came to 6 bases and at J to 3 bases, leaving 9 bases not matched to a gene. CDR3 length: 16 residues. Germline values: CDR1 LNHDA, CDR2 SQIVND (reference sequence).

CDR3 DNA: TGTGCCAGCAGTTACGGACAGGGGGCTGGAGATACGCAGTATTTT. Translation gives CASSYGQGAGDTQYF. The chain carries TRBV2 and TRBJ2-3; 11 bases match TRBD1. V shed 5 bases and J 5 bases; nucleotides not matched to a gene: 6. This CDR3 has 15 amino acids. Germline V gene data show CDR1 as SNHLY and CDR2 as FYNNEI.

The chain links TRBV18 to TRBJ1-2, with D tentatively TRBD1 (6 bases). The CDR3 is 14 amino acids. The germline V and J ends were trimmed by 3 bases and 2 bases, with 10 bases remaining between them. CDR1 KGHSH and CDR2 LQKENI come from the germline V gene. CDR3 coding DNA: TGTGCCAGCTCACCCTCTGGACAGAACTATGGCTACACCTTC. This codes for CASSPSGQNYGYTF.